This is a list of T cell receptor beta chains from one sample in a study of CD8+ T cells in alopecia areata. Assay: immunoSEQ multiplex PCR; the TCRdb copy retains only in-frame clones and omits some. This repertoire shows about 270,000 clones, approximately 60% found once; its top ten account for around 0.92%. The sample was CD4+ T cells sorted from blood, taken around week 54, from a patient treated with tofacitinib. The receptors here all came from a human donor with alopecia areata. Each CDR3 is given with its conserved first and last residue. The D gene is left open where the match is weak. Rows may omit the clone size; those that give it use once, few, many or a size class.

J: TRBJ1-6
D: .
V: TRBV9
size: .
CDR3: CASSETASPGSPLHF
DNA: TGTGCCAGCAGCGAAACCGCATCCCCAGGTTCACCCCTCCACTTT

J: TRBJ2-3
D: TRBD1
V: TRBV5-6
size: many
CDR3: CASSLRTGGTDTQYF
DNA: TGTGCCAGCAGCCTACGGACAGGGGGCACAGATACGCAGTATTTT

J: TRBJ1-2
D: .
V: TRBV5-1
size: .
CDR3: CASSPPSGNYGYTF
DNA: TGCGCCAGCAGCCCTCCCTCAGGGAACTATGGCTACACCTTC

J: TRBJ2-1
D: .
V: TRBV30
size: .
CDR3: CAWSRAPSEQFF
DNA: TGTGCCTGGAGTCGGGCCCCGAGCGAGCAGTTCTTC

J: TRBJ1-5
D: TRBD1
V: TRBV30
size: .
CDR3: CAWSPPGQTHQPQHF
DNA: TGTGCCTGGAGTCCCCCGGGACAGACTCATCAGCCCCAGCATTTT

J: TRBJ2-3
D: .
V: TRBV7-6
size: .
CDR3: CASSSGSWGRETDTQYF
DNA: TGTGCCAGCAGCTCTGGAAGCTGGGGCCGGGAAACAGATACGCAGTATTTT

J: TRBJ2-4
D: .
V: TRBV5-6
size: .
CDR3: CASSLPGTENIQYF
DNA: TGTGCCAGCAGCTTGCCCGGCACAGAAAACATTCAGTACTTC

J: TRBJ2-6
D: .
V: TRBV5-1
size: once
CDR3: CASSANSGANVLTF
DNA: TGCGCCAGCAGCGCCAACTCTGGGGCCAACGTCCTGACTTTC

J: TRBJ2-1
D: TRBD2
V: TRBV5-1
size: .
CDR3: CASSLGVAGDYNEQFF
DNA: TGCGCCAGCAGCCTCGGGGTAGCGGGGGATTACAATGAGCAGTTCTTC

J: TRBJ2-5
D: .
V: TRBV4-1
size: few
CDR3: CASSQVETQETQYF
DNA: TGCGCCAGCAGCCAAGTGGAGACTCAAGAGACCCAGTACTTC

J: TRBJ2-2
D: .
V: TRBV30
size: once
CDR3: CAWSVISGLWNTGELFF
DNA: TGTGCCTGGAGTGTAATTAGTGGCTTATGGAACACCGGGGAGCTGTTTTTT

J: TRBJ1-1
D: .
V: TRBV30
size: once
CDR3: CAWSPFYLLNTEAFF
DNA: TGTGCCTGGAGTCCCTTCTATCTATTAAACACTGAAGCTTTCTTT

J: TRBJ2-5
D: .
V: TRBV29-1
size: .
CDR3: CSMVGDQETQYF
DNA: TGCAGTATGGTCGGCGATCAAGAGACCCAGTACTTC

J: TRBJ2-7
D: TRBD2
V: TRBV7-6
size: .
CDR3: CASSFEGGSYEQYF
DNA: TGTGCCAGCAGCTTCGAGGGAGGGTCCTACGAGCAGTACTTC

J: TRBJ2-5
D: .
V: TRBV30
size: .
CDR3: CASQGGWETQYF
DNA: TGTGCCTCGCAAGGAGGTTGGGAGACCCAGTACTTC

J: TRBJ1-2
D: .
V: TRBV20-1
size: .
CDR3: CSTPLNGYTF
DNA: TGCAGTACGCCCTTAAATGGCTACACCTTC

J: TRBJ2-5
D: .
V: TRBV6-5
size: .
CDR3: CASSYETSRQETQYF
DNA: TGTGCCAGCAGTTACGAGACCTCCCGCCAAGAGACCCAGTACTTC

J: TRBJ2-3
D: TRBD1
V: TRBV29-1
size: few
CDR3: CSVEDPRGQAPSF
DNA: TGCAGCGTTGAAGACCCCCGCGGACAGGCCCCCTCTTTT

J: TRBJ1-1
D: TRBD1
V: TRBV29-1
size: .
CDR3: CSVEARQGSTEAFF
DNA: TGCAGCGTTGAAGCCCGACAGGGGAGCACTGAAGCTTTCTTT

J: TRBJ1-2
D: .
V: TRBV27
size: .
CDR3: CASSSQGGYGYTF
DNA: TGTGCCAGCAGTTCACAGGGCGGATATGGCTACACCTTC

J: TRBJ1-4
D: .
V: TRBV4-2
size: few
CDR3: CASRAGEDEKLFF
DNA: TGTGCCAGCAGGGCAGGGGAAGATGAAAAACTGTTTTTT

J: TRBJ2-1
D: .
V: TRBV7-2
size: .
CDR3: CASSLRSVRLGEQFF
DNA: TGTGCCAGCAGCTTACGGTCCGTACGTCTCGGTGAGCAGTTCTTC

J: TRBJ2-5
D: .
V: TRBV30
size: .
CDR3: CAWLPGGETQYF
DNA: TGTGCCTGGCTCCCCGGGGGCGAGACCCAGTACTTC

J: TRBJ2-3
D: .
V: TRBV4-1
size: few
CDR3: CASSQVISTDTQYF
DNA: TGCGCCAGCAGCCAAGTCATTAGCACAGATACGCAGTATTTT

J: TRBJ1-6
D: TRBD1
V: TRBV15
size: once
CDR3: CATSSRTGTGGSPLHF
DNA: TGTGCCACCAGCAGCCGGACCGGGACAGGGGGTTCACCCCTCCACTTT

J: TRBJ2-5
D: .
V: TRBV7-9
size: few
CDR3: CASSLSAETQYF
DNA: TGTGCCAGCAGCTTATCGGCTGAGACCCAGTACTTC

J: TRBJ2-5
D: TRBD2
V: TRBV6-5
size: .
CDR3: CASSNPAGGSAQYF
DNA: TGTGCCAGCAGCAACCCCGCGGGGGGGTCCGCCCAGTACTTC

J: TRBJ1-2
D: .
V: TRBV7-2
size: .
CDR3: CASSQNGANYGYTF
DNA: TGTGCCAGCAGCCAGAACGGAGCTAACTATGGCTACACCTTC

J: TRBJ2-3
D: .
V: TRBV4-1
size: few
CDR3: CASSRTRTGGVTDTQYF
DNA: TGCGCCAGCAGCCGGACACGGACAGGCGGGGTCACAGATACGCAGTATTTT

J: TRBJ2-2
D: TRBD2
V: TRBV6-6
size: .
CDR3: CASSYSRTSGELFF
DNA: TGTGCCAGCAGTTACTCGAGGACTAGCGGGGAGCTGTTTTTT

J: TRBJ1-4
D: .
V: TRBV15
size: few
CDR3: CATSRQPGRPNEKLFF
DNA: TGTGCCACCAGCAGACAACCGGGACGGCCTAATGAAAAACTGTTTTTT

J: TRBJ2-3
D: .
V: TRBV29-1
size: .
CDR3: CSVERGKVGTDTQYF
DNA: TGCAGCGTTGAACGGGGCAAAGTGGGCACAGATACGCAGTATTTT

J: TRBJ1-2
D: .
V: TRBV25-1
size: .
CDR3: CASSEQGGGYTF
DNA: TGTGCCAGCAGTGAACAGGGAGGTGGCTACACCTTC